A single sample is the source of the 24 T cell receptor beta chains below, sequenced in a study of PD-1 blockade in classical Hodgkin lymphoma. Produced via immunoSEQ multiplex PCR; TCRdb's table is partial and in-frame only. The sample lists over 30,000 clones; roughly 90% were seen once. Every one of the patients relapsed after autologous stem cell transplantation (brentuximab vedotin exposure was variable). Magnetic negative selection served to purify CD4+ T cells out of PBMCs that had been thawed. Sequenced here: CD4+ T cells from blood, sampled at baseline. These receptors came from a human donor with classical Hodgkin lymphoma.

This chain connects TRBV29-1 to TRBJ2-1; TRBD1 aligns across 8 bases. The CDR3 covers 14 residues. CDR1 SQVTM and CDR2 ANQGSEA come from the germline V gene. The V segment lost 8 bases and the J segment 2 bases; nucleotides outside the gene matches: 8. The CDR3, as DNA: TGCAGCTTTTTACAGGGGGGTACCTACAATGAGCAGTTCTTC. As protein: CSFLQGGTYNEQFF.

The rearrangement joins TRBV28 to TRBJ1-2; D is ambiguous. CDR1 is MDHEN and CDR2 is SYDVKM in the germline V gene. The CDR3 is made up of 13 amino acids. The ends were cut back, 8 bases at V and 2 bases at J, with 12 bases in the middle. The CDR3 is CASSHGQNYGYTF. The DNA of the CDR3 is TGTGCCAGCTCGCACGGTCAAAACTATGGCTACACCTTC.

The chain joins TRBV6-4 to TRBJ2-1, with D maybe TRBD2 (5 bases). Trimming took 0 bases from V and 10 from J, leaving 16 bases between them. CDR3 length: 15 amino acids. Germline loops: CDR1 MRHNA, CDR2 SNTAGT. CDR3 sequence: CASSDSRGSSLEQFF. CDR3 DNA: TGTGCCAGCAGTGACTCAAGAGGGAGTAGTCTGGAGCAGTTCTTC.

This CDR3 is CASTRGSRNEQFF. As DNA, the CDR3 is TGTGCCAGCACCCGTGGGAGCAGGAATGAGCAGTTCTTC. The chain has TRBV27 and TRBJ2-1; D is perhaps TRBD2 (5 bases). Germline CDR1 reads MNHEY; CDR2 reads SMNVEV (reference sequence). Deletions cut 7 bases from V and 7 bases from J, with 14 bases between. This CDR3 region has 13 residues.

V is TRBV10-2 and J is TRBJ2-5; D unclear. This CDR3 has 14 residues. Germline V gives CDR1 WSHSY, CDR2 SAAADI. The V gene lost 3 bases and the J gene lost 3 bases, with 11 bases spanning the gap. The CDR3 loop is CASSDQWVEETQYF. The DNA of the CDR3 is TGCGCCAGCAGTGACCAGTGGGTAGAAGAGACCCAGTACTTC.

The DNA for the CDR3 is TGTGCCAGCAGAACAGGGTTAGACTATGGCTACACCTTC. This translates into CASRTGLDYGYTF. The gene calls are TRBV2 and TRBJ1-2; D perhaps matches TRBD1 (6 bases). The germline V and J ends were trimmed by 6 bases and 3 bases, with 11 bases remaining between them. Germline V gene data show CDR1 as SNHLY and CDR2 as FYNNEI. This CDR3 has 13 residues.

This clone has a single count. The V call is TRBV5-1, the J call TRBJ1-2; D call uncertain. The CDR3 extends over 13 amino acids. The germline CDR1 and CDR2 sequences are SGHRS and YFSETQ. V was cut by 0 bases and J by 2 bases, with 5 bases left in between. DNA of the CDR3: TGCGCCAGCAGCTTGGTGGAAAACTATGGCTACACCTTC. Amino acid sequence: CASSLVENYGYTF.

The chain couples TRBV20-1 to TRBJ1-3; D unclear. This CDR3 region has 11 residues. Trimming took off 4 bases at V and 2 bases at J, with 3 bases between the two ends. CDR1 and CDR2 from the germline V gene are DFQATT and SNEGSKA (reference sequence). CDR3 amino acids: CSAKTGNTIYF. The DNA for the CDR3 is TGCAGTGCTAAAACTGGAAACACCATATATTTT.

In DNA, the CDR3 is TGTGCCAGCAGCGTAGTTCCCTCCGGCTACGAGCAGTACTTC. Its protein is CASSVVPSGYEQYF. This chain links TRBV9 with TRBJ2-7, with no clear D. The CDR3 sequence is 14 residues long. V gave up 0 bases and J gave up 3 bases, with 10 bases separating them. Germline V CDR1 and CDR2: SGDLS, YYNGEE.

This chain connects TRBV28 to TRBJ1-1; 7 nucleotides agree with TRBD1. The CDR3 has 17 residues. Trimming removed 3 bases from V and 5 bases from J; junction bases left unmatched: 15. Germline-derived CDR1 and CDR2 are MDHEN and SYDVKM. CDR3 nucleotide sequence: TGTGCCAGCAGTTTGGGAGGGGGCGTCCGAGGAGGAACTGAAGCTTTCTTT. Protein product: CASSLGGGVRGGTEAFF.

This chain uses TRBV30 with TRBJ2-5; D unresolved. V gave up 0 bases and J gave up 0 bases, with 8 bases separating them. The CDR3 totals 14 residues. Germline values: CDR1 GTSNPN, CDR2 SVGIG (reference sequence). In DNA, the CDR3 is TGTGCCTGGAGTGTAGTCAGGTACCAAGAGACCCAGTACTTC. This translates into CAWSVVRYQETQYF.

The genes are TRBV7-6 and TRBJ1-5; tentatively, D is TRBD1 (5 bases). The V gene lost 5 bases and the J gene lost 9 bases, with 14 bases spanning the gap. The germline V gene encodes CDR1 SGHVS and CDR2 FNYEAQ. This CDR3 contains 13 residues. The CDR3 DNA follows: TGTGCCAGCAGCCCAGGGCCGGAGAGGCCCCAGCATTTT. Translation: CASSPGPERPQHF.

This clone was observed a handful of times. J is TRBJ1-5 and V is TRBV5-1; D is ambiguous. With 0 bases removed from V and 6 bases from J, the gap between germline ends came to 7 bases. Germline V gene data show CDR1 as SGHRS and CDR2 as YFSETQ. This CDR3 has 13 residues. CDR3 bases: TGCGCCAGCAGCTTGGACTTAGGTCAGCCCCAGCATTTT. Translation: CASSLDLGQPQHF. The full variable domain, with the rest looked up from reference TRBV5-1 and TRBJ1-5, is KAGVTQTPRYLIKTRGQQVTLSCSPISGHRSVSWYQQTPGQGLQFLFEYFSETQRNKGNFPGRFSGRQFSNSRSEMNVSTLELGDSALYLCASSLDLGQPQHFGDGTRLSIL.

The rearrangement joins TRBV5-1 to TRBJ2-3; 11 bases line up with TRBD1. Germline-derived CDR1 and CDR2 are SGHRS and YFSETQ. The CDR3 loop spans 14 amino acids. Losses at the gene ends were 3 bases for V and 4 bases for J; bases not matched to a gene: 1. As DNA, the CDR3 is TGCGCCAGCAGCTGGACAGGGGGCGCAGATACGCAGTATTTT. Its protein product is CASSWTGGADTQYF.

This chain links TRBV6-1 with TRBJ1-5, with a possible D match to TRBD1 (6 bases). V shed 7 bases and J shed 7 bases, with 20 bases lying between them. This CDR3 has 15 amino acids. CDR1 is MNHNS and CDR2 is SASEGT in the germline V gene. The DNA of the CDR3 is TGTGCCAGCACTGCCCTTCGAGGGCAGGGGCAGCCCCAGCATTTT. This sequence encodes CASTALRGQGQPQHF.

The rearrangement joins TRBV5-1 to TRBJ1-1, with TRBD1 as a possible D gene (6 bases). Trimming stripped 4 bases from V and 4 bases from J, with 26 bases between. CDR3 length: 18 amino acids. Germline V gives CDR1 SGHRS, CDR2 YFSETQ. The CDR3, as DNA: TGCGCCAGCAGCCACCAACAGGGCCGAGCCACTTATAGCACTGAAGCTTTCTTT. Its protein product is CASSHQQGRATYSTEAFF.

The V gene is TRBV28, the J gene TRBJ1-1; D remains unclear. Germline lookup yields CDR1 MDHEN and CDR2 SYDVKM. The CDR3 extends over 14 amino acids. The ends were cut back, 3 bases at V and 6 bases at J, with 14 bases in the middle. As DNA, the CDR3 is TGTGCCAGCAGTTTCCGTCCGATGGCCTCTGAAGCTTTCTTT. Protein sequence: CASSFRPMASEAFF.

The rearrangement joins TRBV29-1 to TRBJ1-3; D remains unclear. Trimming removed 5 bases from V and 4 bases from J, with 6 bases in between. The CDR3 length is 11 residues. Germline V gives CDR1 SQVTM, CDR2 ANQGSEA. CDR3 residues: CSVQRGNTIYF. The DNA of the CDR3 is TGCAGCGTTCAGAGGGGAAACACCATATATTTT.

The chain employs TRBV30 and TRBJ2-7; D is ambiguous. Trimming shortened V by 4 bases and J by 6 bases, and 25 bases separated the two germline ends. The CDR3 spans 16 residues. Germline V CDR1 and CDR2: GTSNPN, SVGIG (reference sequence). The CDR3 is CAWKKRPPPLIREQYF. CDR3 DNA: TGTGCCTGGAAAAAACGGCCCCCTCCGTTAATCCGCGAGCAGTACTTC. Full variable domain (remainder filled in from reference TRBV30 and TRBJ2-7): SQTIHQWPATLVQPVGSPLSLECTVEGTSNPNLYWYRQAAGRGLQLLFYSVGIGQISSEVPQNLSASRPQDRQFILSSKKLLLSDSGFYLCAWKKRPPPLIREQYFGPGTRLTVT.

This chain uses TRBV30 with TRBJ1-6; D remains unclear. The germline V gene encodes CDR1 GTSNPN and CDR2 SVGIG (reference sequence). Trimming took off 2 bases at V and 4 bases at J, with 6 bases between the two ends. The CDR3 spans 13 residues. CDR3 loop: CAWSPQYNSPLHF. The CDR3 coding sequence is TGTGCCTGGAGTCCACAGTATAATTCACCCCTCCACTTT.

The CDR3: CASSIGLAGADTQYF. The CDR3, as DNA: TGTGCCAGTAGTATAGGCCTAGCGGGTGCAGATACGCAGTATTTT. The chain employs TRBV19 and TRBJ2-3; 8 positions agree with TRBD2. There are 15 residues in the CDR3. Trimming took 1 base from V and 4 from J; bases not matched to a gene: 4. The germline V gene has CDR1 LNHDA and CDR2 SQIVND (reference sequence).

This chain links TRBV6-6 with TRBJ2-3, with D hard to call. The CDR3 has 12 amino acids. Trimming took off 10 bases at V and 0 bases at J, with 8 bases between the two ends. Per the germline V gene, CDR1 is MNHNY and CDR2 is SVGAGI (reference sequence). Here the CDR3 reads CATAASTDTQYF. For the CDR3, the DNA is TGTGCCACCGCCGCTAGCACAGATACGCAGTATTTT.

This clone was detected only once. V and J are TRBV2 and TRBJ2-7, with 8 bases fitting TRBD1. The germline V gene encodes CDR1 SNHLY and CDR2 FYNNEI. This CDR3 comprises 14 residues. V shed 3 bases and J 1 base; nucleotides not matched to a gene: 2. CDR3 sequence reads: CASSDRDRSYEQYF. In DNA, the CDR3 is TGTGCCAGCAGTGACCGGGACAGGTCCTACGAGCAGTACTTC.

This clone was picked up a small number of times. The CDR3 coding sequence is TGTGCCAGCAGCGAAACAGGGAGTTATAACTCTGGAAACACCATATATTTT. Encoded protein: CASSETGSYNSGNTIYF. V and J are TRBV6-1 and TRBJ1-3; possible D gene TRBD1, 6 bases. The CDR3 sequence is 17 residues long. Between the trimmed V and J ends, which lost 6 bases and 0 bases, there was a span of 18 bases. In germline, CDR1 is MNHNS, CDR2 SASEGT.